This is a list of T cell receptor beta chains from one sample in a study of human T cells and chemical hapten exposure. Using its own MiXCR run on the RACE reads, TCRdb lists one record per CDR3 protein. The table has about 46,000 distinct CDR3 sequences, 8.5% to 10% seen once. The sequenced sample was whole blood, obtained in connection with sensitization to the hapten diphenylcyclopropenone (DPC). The receptors were sampled from a woman between 40 and 50 years old with alopecia areata. Some clones in this sample may be carry-over from other donors' samples. CDR3s include the opening cysteine and the closing phenylalanine or tryptophan. The order of the fields is J gene, D gene, V gene, clone size, CDR3 DNA, CDR3 protein. A D gene is named only where the DNA matches it firmly. The size of a clone is reported for some rows only, either as once, few or many, or as a class for expanded clones.

j_call: TRBJ1-1
d_call: TRBD1
v_call: TRBV12-3/TRBV12-4
clone_size: -
cdr3_nt: TGTGCCAGCAGTCGACAGGGTGAAGCTTTCTTT
cdr3_aa: CASSRQGEAFF

j_call: TRBJ2-7
d_call: -
v_call: TRBV3-1
clone_size: many
cdr3_nt: TGTGCCAGCAGCCAAGCCTCCTACGAGCAGTACTTC
cdr3_aa: CASSQASYEQYF

j_call: TRBJ2-5
d_call: -
v_call: TRBV5-1
clone_size: few
cdr3_nt: TGCGCCAGCAGCTTGACTAGCTGGGAAGAGACCCAGTACTTC
cdr3_aa: CASSLTSWEETQYF

j_call: TRBJ2-1
d_call: TRBD2
v_call: TRBV20-1
clone_size: many
cdr3_nt: TGCAGTGCTAGAGGGACTAGCGTTGACAATGAGCAGTTCTTC
cdr3_aa: CSARGTSVDNEQFF

j_call: TRBJ2-2
d_call: -
v_call: TRBV7-2
clone_size: many
cdr3_nt: TGTGCCAGCAGCTTAGAGGTCATCAGGCCGAACACCGGGGAGCTGTTTTTT
cdr3_aa: CASSLEVIRPNTGELFF

j_call: TRBJ2-7
d_call: -
v_call: TRBV5-6
clone_size: few
cdr3_nt: TGTGCCAGCAGCGGCGTGGGGGAGCAGTACTTC
cdr3_aa: CASSGVGEQYF

j_call: TRBJ2-2
d_call: -
v_call: TRBV19
clone_size: -
cdr3_nt: TGTGCCAGTAGTTATGGAGGGGGCTACACCGGGGAGCTGTTTTTT
cdr3_aa: CASSYGGGYTGELFF

j_call: TRBJ2-5
d_call: TRBD2
v_call: TRBV7-8
clone_size: -
cdr3_nt: TGTGCCAGCAGCTTAGTCATGGCGGGAGAGACCCATTACTTC
cdr3_aa: CASSLVMAGETHYF

j_call: TRBJ1-1
d_call: -
v_call: TRBV4-2
clone_size: many
cdr3_nt: TGTGCCAGCAGCCAAGTTTCTGTGGCTCGGACTGAAGCTTTCTTT
cdr3_aa: CASSQVSVARTEAFF

j_call: TRBJ2-5
d_call: -
v_call: TRBV28
clone_size: -
cdr3_nt: TGTGCCAGCAGTTCCTTCGAGGCGGGCGGAGGGCGACTCGAGACCCAGTACTTC
cdr3_aa: CASSSFEAGGGRLETQYF